Shown below are 22 T cell receptor beta chains from a single sample sequenced in a study of blood T cell repertoires in COVID-19. Only in-frame clones appear in the TCRdb table, and some are missing; sequencing was by immunoSEQ multiplex PCR. The table shows more than 300,000 clones, with 70% to 90% occurring only once. Source material: PBMCs or T cells enriched from blood (not recorded which). The receptors come from a woman aged 18-35 years who had recovered from COVID-19.

This rearrangement joins TRBV15 to TRBJ2-7; 7 bases agree with TRBD1. Germline trimming cut 1 base from V and 2 bases from J; bases unmatched to any gene: 5. CDR3 length: 15 residues. CDR1 and CDR2 from the germline V gene are LNHNV and YYDKDF (reference sequence). CDR3 region: CATSRGRQGAYEQYF. The DNA of the CDR3 is TGTGCCACCAGCAGAGGTCGACAGGGCGCCTACGAGCAGTACTTC.

The chain joins TRBV9 to TRBJ1-2; D is perhaps TRBD1 (6 bases). This CDR3 comprises 13 residues. Between the trimmed V and J ends, which lost 2 bases and 5 bases, there was a span of 10 bases. In germline, CDR1 is SGDLS, CDR2 YYNGEE. The CDR3 DNA reads TGTGCCAGCAGCGTCGGGACACCTTATGGCTACACCTTC. It translates to CASSVGTPYGYTF.

The chain joins TRBV30 to TRBJ2-2, with a possible D match to TRBD2 (6 bases). Between the trimmed V and J ends, which lost 3 bases and 4 bases, there was a span of 12 bases. Per germline, CDR1 GTSNPN and CDR2 SVGIG (reference sequence). The CDR3 is 14 residues long. CDR3 protein: CAWRRGLGTGELFF. In DNA form, the CDR3 reads TGTGCCTGGAGGCGGGGCCTGGGCACCGGGGAGCTGTTTTTT. The variable domain in full, with the rest retrieved from reference TRBV30 and TRBJ2-2, is SQTIHQWPATLVQPVGSPLSLECTVEGTSNPNLYWYRQAAGRGLQLLFYSVGIGQISSEVPQNLSASRPQDRQFILSSKKLLLSDSGFYLCAWRRGLGTGELFFGEGSRLTVL.

The J gene is TRBJ2-1, the V gene TRBV9, with 12 bases lining up with TRBD2. This CDR3 is 13 amino acids long. Trimming took 5 bases from V and 13 from J; bases not matched to a gene: 7. Germline V CDR1 and CDR2: SGDLS, YYNGEE. The CDR3: CASSVTSGGPQFF. The CDR3 region has the DNA TGTGCCAGCAGTGTAACTAGCGGGGGGCCCCAGTTCTTC.

The CDR3 DNA is TGTGCCAGTAGCCCACGGGAAAATTCACCCCTCCACTTT. It codes for CASSPRENSPLHF. The gene calls are TRBV19 and TRBJ1-6; D is uncertain. With 6 bases removed from V and 7 bases from J, the gap between germline ends came to 10 bases. The CDR3 totals 13 residues. CDR1 LNHDA and CDR2 SQIVND come from the germline V gene (reference sequence).

The V gene is TRBV6-4, the J gene TRBJ1-2, with TRBD1 identical over 10 bases. This CDR3 is 15 amino acids long. With V trimmed by 5 bases and J by 4 bases, 7 bases remained unmatched. Looked up from germline, CDR1 is MRHNA and CDR2 is SNTAGT. Here the CDR3 DNA reads TGTGCCAGCAGTCTCGACAGGGGGCGCACCTATGGCTACACCTTC. Its protein product is CASSLDRGRTYGYTF.

The chain carries TRBV3-1 (or the pseudogene TRBV3-2) and TRBJ2-1, with 7 positions matching TRBD2. Germline assignment: CDR1 LGHDT and CDR2 YNNKEL (reference sequence). The CDR3 is made up of 14 amino acids. J gave up 1 base and V 4 bases, and 1 base lay outside the gene matches. The CDR3: CASSLRGSYNEQFF. The CDR3 DNA reads as TGTGCCAGCAGCCTGCGGGGGTCCTACAATGAGCAGTTCTTC.

The V and J genes are TRBV6-6 and TRBJ2-3; 8 nucleotides match TRBD1. This CDR3 contains 15 residues. The V gene end was trimmed by 0 bases and the J gene end by 4 bases; junction bases not matched to a gene: 3. Germline V CDR1 and CDR2: MNHNY, SVGAGI (reference sequence). The CDR3 nucleotides read TGTGCCAGCAGTTACTCGGACAGGGCAGCAGATACGCAGTATTTT. This sequence encodes CASSYSDRAADTQYF.

The rearrangement links TRBV3-1 (or the pseudogene TRBV3-2) to TRBJ1-2; 8 bases match TRBD1. V shed 2 bases and J 9 bases; nucleotides not matched to a gene: 23. The germline gives CDR1 LGHDT, CDR2 YNNKEL (reference sequence). There are 19 residues in the CDR3. In nucleotides, the CDR3 is TGTGCCAGCAGCCAAACAAGTCCCGGGACAGGCCAAAGAGTGGGTAGCTACACCTTC. It specifies CASSQTSPGTGQRVGSYTF.

The rearrangement uses TRBV7-3 and TRBJ1-1, with TRBD1 matching over 7 bases. The germline gives CDR1 SGHTA, CDR2 FQGTGA. J was trimmed by 4 bases and V by 0 bases; bases with no gene match: 8. The CDR3 spans 16 residues. The DNA of the CDR3 is TGTGCCAGCAGCTTAACGGGTGGGACAGCGCCCACTGAAGCTTTCTTT. Translated: CASSLTGGTAPTEAFF.

The genes are TRBV25-1 and TRBJ2-7; TRBD1 matches at 9 bases. CDR1 and CDR2 from the germline V gene are MGHDK and SYGVNS. Losses at the gene ends were 1 base for V and 3 bases for J; bases not matched to a gene: 4. This CDR3 region has 15 residues. CDR3 region: CASSELATGGYEQYF. The DNA for the CDR3 is TGTGCCAGCAGTGAATTGGCGACAGGGGGCTACGAGCAGTACTTC.

The CDR3 DNA reads as TGTGCCTGGGATGAGTTGTATGGCTACACCTTC. This encodes CAWDELYGYTF. The gene calls are TRBV30 and TRBJ1-2; D not certain. The CDR3 totals 11 residues. The V end was cut by 5 bases, the J end by 5 bases, with 9 bases between. Germline lookup yields CDR1 GTSNPN and CDR2 SVGIG (reference sequence).

This chain uses TRBV5-4 with TRBJ2-7, with 7 positions matching TRBD1. Germline V CDR1 and CDR2: SGHNT, YYREEE (reference sequence). V lost 5 bases and J lost 1; bases outside the gene matches: 6. The CDR3 runs 14 residues. This CDR3 reads CASSQPGQSYEQYF. The CDR3 DNA follows: TGTGCCAGCAGTCAACCGGGACAGTCCTACGAGCAGTACTTC.

The rearrangement links TRBV3-1 (or the pseudogene TRBV3-2) to TRBJ1-6; perhaps TRBD1 as D (5 bases). This CDR3 is built from 13 residues. Trimming removed 10 bases at V and 7 bases at J, with 14 bases between. The germline gives CDR1 LGHDT, CDR2 YNNKEL (reference sequence). CDR3 amino acids: CATLTENNSPLHF. The CDR3 DNA reads as TGTGCCACCTTGACAGAAAACAATTCACCCCTCCACTTT.

The sample holds a few counts of this clone. The rearrangement links TRBV9 to TRBJ2-3, with no clear D. The CDR3 extends over 16 amino acids. The germline CDR1 and CDR2 sequences are SGDLS and YYNGEE. V lost 0 bases to trimming and J lost 0 bases, with 11 bases between them. CDR3 sequence reads: CASSVDPSPSTDTQYF. The CDR3, as DNA: TGTGCCAGCAGCGTAGATCCGAGCCCTAGCACAGATACGCAGTATTTT.

The rearrangement joins TRBV30 to TRBJ1-3, with a weak D call TRBD1 (6 bases). The CDR3 sequence is 13 residues long. Between the trimmed V and J ends, which lost 4 bases and 4 bases, there was a span of 11 bases. Per the germline V gene, CDR1 is GTSNPN and CDR2 is SVGIG (reference sequence). CDR3 DNA sequence: TGTGCCTGGACAGGGGTGGGAGGAAACACCATATATTTT. As protein: CAWTGVGGNTIYF.

The rearrangement joins TRBV16 to TRBJ1-2; the D gene is possibly TRBD1 (6 bases). CDR3 length equals 11 residues. The germline V gene encodes CDR1 KGHSY and CDR2 FQNENV. Trimming took 4 bases from V and 8 from J, leaving 8 bases between them. As DNA, the CDR3 is TGTGCCAGCAGCCCTGACAGGGGCTACACCTTC. Translated, it gives CASSPDRGYTF.

This chain uses TRBV7-8 with TRBJ1-6; D possibly corresponds to TRBD1 (6 bases). V was pared by 0 bases and J by 7 bases, with 13 bases between. This CDR3 has 16 amino acids. Germline lookup yields CDR1 SGHVS and CDR2 FQNEAQ. Here the CDR3 reads CASSLALRGNNSPLHF. The CDR3 DNA reads TGTGCCAGCAGCTTAGCGCTAAGGGGGAACAATTCACCCCTCCACTTT.

The chain uses TRBV27 and TRBJ1-1, with 10 bases aligning to TRBD1. J lost 5 bases, V lost 8 bases, and 8 bases had no gene match. This CDR3 has 14 residues. The germline V gene has CDR1 MNHEY and CDR2 SMNVEV (reference sequence). DNA for the CDR3: TGTGCCAGCGGGACAGGGGATGGGTGGACTGAAGCTTTCTTT. Translated: CASGTGDGWTEAFF.

The rearrangement links TRBV6-4 to TRBJ2-7; TRBD1 is a possible D gene (6 bases). This CDR3 is 16 amino acids long. Germline CDR1 is MRHNA and CDR2 is SNTAGT. The ends were cut back, 0 bases at V and 2 bases at J, with 14 bases in the middle. The CDR3 bases are TGTGCCAGCAGTGACTCGCCGGGACATTCCCCCTACGAGCAGTACTTC. The encoded protein is CASSDSPGHSPYEQYF.

The chain links TRBV7-8 to TRBJ1-2; tentative D call: TRBD1 (6 bases). The germline V and J ends were trimmed by 5 bases and 8 bases, with 12 bases remaining between them. The CDR3 length is 12 residues. Germline values: CDR1 SGHVS, CDR2 FQNEAQ. The CDR3: CASSPRTEGYTF. Written as DNA, the CDR3 is TGTGCCAGCAGCCCGAGGACAGAGGGCTACACCTTC.

The table lists this clone with a count of one. V gene TRBV5-1 combines with J gene TRBJ2-7; 16 nucleotides align to TRBD2. This CDR3 has 16 residues. J was trimmed by 2 bases and V by 3 bases; bases with no gene match: 2. Germline CDR1 reads SGHRS; CDR2 reads YFSETQ. CDR3 DNA: TGCGCCAGCAGCTCCGGGACTAGCGGGGGGGCCTACGAGCAGTACTTC. Translation gives CASSSGTSGGAYEQYF. Filled out from reference TRBV5-1 and TRBJ2-7, the complete variable domain reads KAGVTQTPRYLIKTRGQQVTLSCSPISGHRSVSWYQQTPGQGLQFLFEYFSETQRNKGNFPGRFSGRQFSNSRSEMNVSTLELGDSALYLCASSSGTSGGAYEQYFGPGTRLTVT.